Presented here are 18 T cell receptor beta chains from one specimen sequenced in a study of CD8 T cells in Susac syndrome. Roughly 0.45 to 1 ug RNA was reverse transcribed with random hexamers. TCRdb itself ran the immunoSEQ multiplex PCR reads through MiXCR, one entry per CDR3 protein. Of approximately 260,000 distinct CDR3 sequences listed, 90% to 96% are singletons. The sequencing input was CD4+ T cells from PBMCs. These receptors were taken from a human donor with Susac syndrome.

The chain employs TRBV20-1 and TRBJ1-1, with a possible D match to TRBD1 (6 bases). Germline CDR1 is DFQATT and CDR2 is SNEGSKA (reference sequence). The ends were cut back, 2 bases at V and 4 bases at J, with 17 bases in the middle. There are 15 residues in the CDR3. The CDR3 here is CSARRNRGAATEAFF. For the CDR3, the DNA is TGCAGTGCTAGAAGGAACCGGGGGGCGGCCACTGAAGCTTTCTTT.

The gene calls are TRBV3-1 and TRBJ1-2; 11 bases are shared with TRBD1. Germline V gene lookup returns CDR1 LGHDT and CDR2 YNNKEL (reference sequence). The CDR3 runs to 14 residues. Germline trimming cut 7 bases from V and 5 bases from J; bases unmatched to any gene: 6. The CDR3 region is CASTAGQGVYGYTF. The CDR3 nucleotides are TGTGCCAGCACCGCGGGACAGGGGGTTTATGGCTACACCTTC.

The chain is built from TRBV9 and TRBJ1-5; weak D call: TRBD1 (6 bases). Per the germline V gene, CDR1 is SGDLS and CDR2 is YYNGEE. Trimming removed 4 bases at V and 4 bases at J, with 15 bases between. The CDR3 totals 15 residues. In DNA form, the CDR3 reads TGTGCCAGCAGCCCCGGGGGCAGCTCTAATCAGCCCCAGCATTTT. Protein product: CASSPGGSSNQPQHF.

The chain combines TRBV20-1 with TRBJ2-3; 7 nucleotides agree with TRBD2. Per germline, CDR1 DFQATT and CDR2 SNEGSKA (reference sequence). The CDR3 is 15 residues long. J was trimmed by 4 bases and V by 5 bases; bases with no gene match: 12. This chain's CDR3 is CSAGLTSVEADTQYF. CDR3 DNA sequence: TGCAGTGCTGGACTCACTAGCGTCGAGGCAGATACGCAGTATTTT.

This sequence joins TRBV7-9 and TRBJ2-7; 9 bases match TRBD1. The CDR3 totals 12 residues. Germline V gene sequence: CDR1 SEHNR, CDR2 FQNEAQ (reference sequence). The V segment lost 8 bases and the J segment 3 bases; nucleotides outside the gene matches: 2. The CDR3 nucleotides read TGTGCCAGCGGACAGGGGATCTACGAGCAGTACTTC. This encodes CASGQGIYEQYF.

The chain employs TRBV12-3 or TRBV12-4 and TRBJ2-1; unclear D gene. The V gene lost 6 bases and the J gene lost 9 bases, with 15 bases spanning the gap. CDR3 size: 13 residues. The CDR3 sequence is CASRVIRGGEQFF. In nucleotides, the CDR3 is TGTGCCAGCAGAGTAATAAGAGGCGGTGAGCAGTTCTTC.

The chain links TRBV6-2 or TRBV6-3 to TRBJ2-1; TRBD1 aligns across 9 bases. The CDR3 consists of 16 residues. Germline CDR1 is MNHEY and CDR2 is SVGEGT. The ends lost 6 bases at V and 7 bases at J; junction bases unmatched: 13. CDR3 residues: CASRSFTGGAGNEQFF. CDR3 nucleotide sequence: TGTGCCAGCAGATCGTTCACAGGGGGCGCCGGGAATGAGCAGTTCTTC.

The V and J genes are TRBV20-1 and TRBJ2-7; 7 nucleotides align to TRBD1. The CDR3 contains 13 residues. With V trimmed by 4 bases and J by 5 bases, 8 bases remained unmatched. Germline CDR1 and CDR2: DFQATT and SNEGSKA (reference sequence). The CDR3 loop is CSANRQGGDEQYF. CDR3 in DNA: TGCAGTGCTAACAGACAGGGCGGCGACGAGCAGTACTTC.

The J gene is TRBJ1-2, the V gene TRBV5-8, with TRBD1 as a possible D gene (5 bases). The V end lost 0 bases, the J end lost 7 bases, and 19 bases lay between the germline ends. The germline V gene encodes CDR1 SGHTS and CDR2 YDEGEE. The CDR3 extends over 16 amino acids. CDR3 sequence reads: CASSLGVGQGVGGYTF. Written as DNA, the CDR3 is TGTGCCAGCAGCTTGGGGGTAGGGCAGGGAGTTGGTGGCTACACCTTC. Variable domain in full (rest from reference TRBV5-8 and TRBJ1-2): EAGVTQSPTHLIKTRGQQATLRCSPISGHTSVYWYQQALGLGLQFLLWYDEGEERNRGNFPPRFSGRQFPNYSSELNVNALELEDSALYLCASSLGVGQGVGGYTFGSGTRLTVV.

The chain has TRBV30 and TRBJ1-2, with D possibly TRBD1 on 5 matching bases. CDR1 is GTSNPN and CDR2 is SVGIG in the germline V gene (reference sequence). V was cut by 8 bases and J by 3 bases, with 25 bases left in between. CDR3 length: 16 residues. As DNA, the CDR3 is TGTGCCGGGACCCGTCGGGGGTCTGGTGAGGACTATGGCTACACCTTC. Residues: CAGTRRGSGEDYGYTF.

The J gene is TRBJ2-7, the V gene TRBV30; 7 bases map to TRBD1. Germline V gene sequence: CDR1 GTSNPN, CDR2 SVGIG (reference sequence). The CDR3 sequence is 13 residues long. The J segment lost 4 bases and the V segment lost 2 bases, leaving 5 bases of the junction unmatched. DNA for the CDR3: TGTGCCTGGAGTACCGACAGGGAGTACGAGCAGTACTTC. This gives the protein CAWSTDREYEQYF.

The chain recombines TRBV30 with TRBJ1-1; D remains ambiguous. Trimming shortened V by 2 bases and J by 11 bases, and 18 bases separated the two germline ends. CDR3 length equals 13 residues. The germline gives CDR1 GTSNPN, CDR2 SVGIG (reference sequence). The CDR3, as DNA: TGTGCCTGGAGTCTCTCCCGACGAGTACGGGCTTTCTTT. This encodes CAWSLSRRVRAFF.

This sequence joins TRBV9 and TRBJ2-6, with 7 bases matching TRBD1. Trimming at V came to 3 bases and at J to 0 bases, leaving 6 bases not matched to a gene. Germline CDR1 and CDR2: SGDLS and YYNGEE. The CDR3 has 17 residues. The CDR3 region is CASSGPTGHSGANVLTF. The CDR3 bases are TGTGCCAGCAGCGGACCGACAGGGCACTCTGGGGCCAACGTCCTGACTTTC.

In its sample, this clonotype was seen once. V gene TRBV29-1 combines with J gene TRBJ1-2; D ambiguous. Germline V lookup: CDR1 SQVTM, CDR2 ANQGSEA. The CDR3 length is 12 residues. Trimming cost V 0 bases and J 5 bases, with 7 bases left between them. This CDR3 reads CSVEEGMYGYTF. The CDR3 DNA reads as TGCAGCGTTGAAGAGGGAATGTATGGCTACACCTTC.

The chain uses TRBV30 and TRBJ1-2; D is unclear. Germline V gene data show CDR1 as GTSNPN and CDR2 as SVGIG (reference sequence). The V end was cut by 3 bases, the J end by 8 bases, with 10 bases between. This CDR3 comprises 11 residues. This CDR3 reads CAWSAKGGYTF. The CDR3 bases are TGTGCCTGGAGCGCGAAGGGCGGCTACACCTTC.

J is TRBJ2-1 and V is TRBV23-1; a weak D match, TRBD2 (6 bases). TRBV23-1 is noted as an ORF with a role that remains uncertain. V dropped 0 bases and J dropped 3 bases, with 15 bases sitting between them. The CDR3 is made up of 17 amino acids. CDR3 bases: TGCGCCAGCAGTCAATCTGGGTGCGGGACGCACTACAATGAGCAGTTCTTC. Protein: CASSQSGCGTHYNEQFF.

This chain connects TRBV11-3 to TRBJ2-3; 12 nucleotides agree with TRBD2. This CDR3 region has 14 residues. J gave up 9 bases and V 5 bases, and 6 bases lay outside the gene matches. The germline V gene encodes CDR1 SGHNT and CDR2 YENEEA. CDR3 loop: CASSPRTSGKTQYF. The CDR3 bases are TGTGCCAGCAGCCCGCGGACTAGCGGGAAGACGCAGTATTTT.

This clonotype has only one observation. The chain couples TRBV2 to TRBJ2-4, with D perhaps TRBD1 (6 bases). CDR3 length: 13 amino acids. CDR1 is SNHLY, CDR2 FYNNEI, per germline. Trimming pared 8 bases from V and 8 bases from J, leaving 16 bases between. The CDR3 nucleotides read TGTGCCAGCCTCACAGGGCCATGGGACATTCAGTACTTC. Amino acids: CASLTGPWDIQYF.